This TCR beta chain was recovered during a study of T cells after yellow fever vaccination. General study results and limits: The study found a weaker secondary response that peaked faster, day 5 versus 15. Booster samples showed a return of most primary-vaccination clones (around 96% CD4, 85% to 90% CD8).

In this sample, this clonotype turned up a few times. No antigen is known for it. The authors made TCR cDNA by 5'RACE template switching, adding a universal primer site and UMIs. Each CDR3 protein gets one entry after TCRdb re-called the 5' RACE reads with MiXCR. This sample carries 280,000 or so distinct CDR3 sequences, under 9% of them seen once, and the ten largest clones take 3% to 3.5%. This specimen was CD4+ T cells sorted from PBMCs, taken 5 days after the yellow fever booster vaccination. This receptor was taken from a man aged 18 to 29 who received the YFV17D yellow fever vaccine.

The CDR3, as DNA: TGTGCCAGCTCACAACAGGGAGCCGGGGAGCTGTTTTTT. It yields the protein CASSQQGAGELFF. The chain employs TRBV18 and TRBJ2-2; perhaps TRBD1 as D (6 bases). Germline assignment: CDR1 KGHSH and CDR2 LQKENI. V was clipped by 4 bases and J by 6 bases, with 9 bases between them. The CDR3 has 13 amino acids.